The 5 T cell receptor beta chains below all came from one sample that was sequenced in a study. TCRdb passed the RT-PCR reads through MiXCR, listing each CDR3 protein once. The sample yields about 680,000 distinct CDR3 sequences, more than 13% seen once. Sequencing was done on a sample of memory CD4+ T cells from blood. Receptors were obtained from a female donor in good health, serving as a healthy control.

This clonotype has more than one count but fewer than ten. J is TRBJ1-2 and V is TRBV20-1; 7 positions agree with TRBD1. V was clipped by 7 bases and J by 0 bases; unmatched bases: 14. The CDR3 totals 16 residues. The germline V gene has CDR1 DFQATT and CDR2 SNEGSKA (reference sequence). The CDR3 DNA follows: TGCAGTGAAAGGAGACCGGGACAGTATTCTAACTATGGCTACACCTTC. Protein: CSERRPGQYSNYGYTF.

This clonotype came up many times. This rearrangement joins TRBV7-2 to TRBJ2-7; D remains unclear. Germline V lookup: CDR1 SGHTA, CDR2 FQGNSA. The CDR3 is 12 residues long. V was pared by 2 bases and J by 5 bases, with 7 bases between. The chain's CDR3 is CASSLTWNEQYF. CDR3 coding DNA: TGTGCCAGCAGCTTAACATGGAACGAGCAGTACTTC.

This clonotype came up a few times. The chain combines TRBV7-3 with TRBJ2-3; D gene uncertain. The CDR3 covers 14 residues. V was cut by 2 bases and J by 0 bases, with 6 bases left in between. CDR1 is SGHTA and CDR2 is FQGTGA in the germline V gene. CDR3 residues: CASSLRLSTDTQYF. CDR3 coding DNA: TGTGCCAGCAGCTTACGACTGAGCACAGATACGCAGTATTTT.

This clonotype was observed at least ten times. V gene TRBV12-3 or TRBV12-4 combines with J gene TRBJ1-5; D not resolved. The CDR3 is 17 residues long. V dropped 5 bases and J dropped 2 bases, with 19 bases sitting between them. The CDR3 DNA sequence: TGTGCCAGCAGTCCGGAGCATAGAGTAGGTCGCAATCAGCCCCAGCATTTT. Protein product: CASSPEHRVGRNQPQHF.

The chain combines TRBV20-1 with TRBJ2-5, with TRBD1 matching 8 bases. V dropped 6 bases and J dropped 4; count of bases not matched to a gene: 7. The CDR3 runs to 13 residues. Germline V gene sequence: CDR1 DFQATT, CDR2 SNEGSKA (reference sequence). The CDR3, as DNA: TGCAGTGCCAGGGACAGGAGGATAGAGACCCAGTACTTC. It yields the protein CSARDRRIETQYF.